The 16 T cell receptor beta chains listed next were all sequenced from one sample in a study of CD8 T cells in ankylosing spondylitis. Each CDR3 protein is one row after TCRdb ran MiXCR on the 5' RACE reads. The data hold under 300,000 distinct CDR3 sequences, with 8.6% observed a single time. Specimen: blood, either unsorted or a sorted T cell fraction (not recorded which). The receptor set was obtained from a male donor with ankylosing spondylitis or in good health (not recorded which).

The CDR3 sequence is CASSGPGTSGLEQFF. DNA for the CDR3: TGTGCCAGCAGTGGTCCCGGGACTAGCGGCCTAGAGCAGTTCTTC. This chain uses TRBV6-8 with TRBJ2-1; 11 bases are shared with TRBD2. The CDR3 loop spans 15 amino acids. Germline loops: CDR1 MNHGY, CDR2 SAAAGT. J was trimmed by 10 bases and V by 5 bases; bases with no gene match: 10.

The table lists this clonotype with many counts. The chain has TRBV20-1 and TRBJ2-7; D is uncertain. Per germline, CDR1 DFQATT and CDR2 SNEGSKA (reference sequence). This CDR3 is 15 amino acids long. The V end was cut by 0 bases, the J end by 9 bases, with 21 bases between. The CDR3 loop is CSARDTNPSYGAQYF. The CDR3 coding sequence is TGCAGTGCTAGAGATACCAACCCATCATACGGCGCGCAGTACTTC.

Many counts were recorded for this clonotype. This rearrangement joins TRBV12-3 or TRBV12-4 to TRBJ1-1; D gene uncertain. The CDR3 contains 14 residues. V was pared by 2 bases and J by 4 bases, with 11 bases between. The DNA of the CDR3 is TGTGCCAGCAGTTTACGGGTCCGAAGCACTGAAGCTTTCTTT. Protein sequence: CASSLRVRSTEAFF.

In this sample, this clonotype turned up many times. The CDR3: CASRGETAYNEQFF. The CDR3 bases are TGTGCCAGCAGGGGGGAGACCGCCTACAATGAGCAGTTCTTC. The V call is TRBV27, the J call TRBJ2-1; D might be TRBD1 or TRBD2, each matching 5 bases. The germline gives CDR1 MNHEY, CDR2 SMNVEV (reference sequence). Trimming stripped 6 bases from V and 2 bases from J, with 11 bases between. This CDR3 region has 14 residues.

As concerns this clonotype: A read error may be the cause here, since a much bigger clone is one base away. The gene calls are TRBV29-1 and TRBJ2-7; unclear D gene. Germline lookup yields CDR1 SQVTM and CDR2 ANQGSEA. The CDR3 spans 15 residues. CDR3 in DNA: TGCAGCGTTGAAAAAAGGAGTTCCAGCTCCTCCGAGCAGTACTTC. This encodes CSVEKRSSSSSEQYF.

This clonotype was found a few times. This chain uses TRBV20-1 with TRBJ2-7; 7 bases match TRBD1. This CDR3 is 14 amino acids long. The germline V gene has CDR1 DFQATT and CDR2 SNEGSKA (reference sequence). J was trimmed by 6 bases and V by 0 bases; bases with no gene match: 8. CDR3 region: CSARDAQGIGEQYF. In nucleotides, the CDR3 is TGCAGTGCTAGAGACGCACAGGGGATTGGCGAGCAGTACTTC.

V and J are TRBV14 and TRBJ2-7, with 7 bases fitting TRBD1. The CDR3 is made up of 14 amino acids. Germline CDR1 SGHDN, CDR2 FVKESK. With 0 bases clipped from V and 5 bases from J, the junction kept 4 bases outside the gene matches. The CDR3 sequence is CASSQDDRADEQYF. The CDR3 DNA reads as TGTGCCAGCAGCCAAGATGACAGGGCGGACGAGCAGTACTTC. Based on the CDR3 plus reference TRBV14 and TRBJ2-7, the full variable domain is EAGVTQFPSHSVIEKGQTVTLRCDPISGHDNLYWYRRVMGKEIKFLLHFVKESKQDESGMPNNRFLAERTGGTYSTLKVQPAELEDSGVYFCASSQDDRADEQYFGPGTRLTVT.

The V gene is TRBV18, the J gene TRBJ2-1; the match to TRBD2 covers 12 bases. Germline loops: CDR1 KGHSH, CDR2 LQKENI. The CDR3 runs 17 residues. Unmatched junction bases numbered 4, after V lost 3 bases and J lost 1 base. The CDR3 sequence: CASSPTSGRGSYNEQFF. The CDR3 coding sequence is TGTGCCAGCTCACCGACTAGCGGGAGAGGTTCCTACAATGAGCAGTTCTTC.

The rearrangement links TRBV20-1 to TRBJ2-5, with D perhaps TRBD1 (6 bases). The V gene's germline CDR1 is DFQATT and CDR2 SNEGSKA (reference sequence). With 6 bases removed from V and 1 base from J, the gap between germline ends came to 12 bases. This CDR3 is built from 13 residues. The CDR3 region has the DNA TGCAGTGCCGGACAGTTCACCCAAGAGACCCAGTACTTC. It translates to CSAGQFTQETQYF.

This clonotype has a count of ten or more. The gene calls are TRBV5-1 and TRBJ2-7; 8 nucleotides agree with TRBD1. J was trimmed by 3 bases and V by 4 bases; bases with no gene match: 6. The CDR3 totals 14 residues. Looked up from germline, CDR1 is SGHRS and CDR2 is YFSETQ. CDR3 amino acids: CASSEGQEIYEQYF. In nucleotides, the CDR3 is TGCGCCAGCAGCGAGGGACAGGAGATCTACGAGCAGTACTTC.

The gene calls are TRBV7-2 and TRBJ1-5; unclear D gene. In germline, CDR1 is SGHTA, CDR2 FQGNSA. V gave up 7 bases and J gave up 7 bases, with 17 bases separating them. The CDR3 loop spans 14 amino acids. This CDR3 reads CASTMAGIGQPQHF. The CDR3 nucleotides are TGTGCCAGCACTATGGCGGGAATAGGGCAGCCCCAGCATTTT. Filled out from reference TRBV7-2 and TRBJ1-5, the complete variable domain reads GAGVSQSPSNKVTEKGKDVELRCDPISGHTALYWYRQSLGQGLEFLIYFQGNSAPDKSGLPSDRFSAERTGGSVSTLTIQRTQQEDSAVYLCASTMAGIGQPQHFGDGTRLSIL.

This clonotype has at least ten counts. The chain uses TRBV5-5 and TRBJ1-2; D remains unclear. The CDR3 length is 14 residues. Deletions cut 0 bases from V and 4 bases from J, with 10 bases between. Looked up from germline, CDR1 is SGHKS and CDR2 is YYEKEE (reference sequence). The CDR3 DNA reads as TGTGCCAGCAGCTTGGGGTCCGTTGGCTATGGCTACACCTTC. Its translation: CASSLGSVGYGYTF.

Ten or more counts support this clonotype. This rearrangement joins TRBV6-1 to TRBJ1-4, with 9 nucleotides matching TRBD1. CDR1 and CDR2 from the germline V gene are MNHNS and SASEGT. The CDR3 contains 16 residues. V lost 6 bases, J lost 6 bases, and 11 bases stayed unmatched. The CDR3 reads CASSRLRQGVDEKLFF. CDR3 sequence (DNA): TGTGCCAGCAGCAGACTCCGACAGGGGGTAGATGAAAAACTGTTTTTT.

This clonotype was seen ten or more times. CDR3 amino acids: CASRGGFSAYGYTF. The CDR3, as DNA: TGTGCCAGCAGGGGTGGGTTCTCCGCCTATGGCTACACCTTC. The chain recombines TRBV11-2 with TRBJ1-2; D not resolved. The germline CDR1 and CDR2 sequences are SGHAT and FQNNGV. The CDR3 sequence is 14 residues long. V was shortened by 6 bases and J by 4 bases, with 15 bases between the two germline ends. Full variable domain (outside the CDR3, taken from reference TRBV11-2 and TRBJ1-2): EAGVAQSPRYKIIEKRQSVAFWCNPISGHATLYWYQQILGQGPKLLIQFQNNGVVDDSQLPKDRFSAERLKGVDSTLKIQPAKLEDSAVYLCASRGGFSAYGYTFGSGTRLTVV.

In DNA, the CDR3 is TGTGCCTGGAGCCGTTTAGACCCAGCTAACTATGGCTACACCTTC. Translation gives CAWSRLDPANYGYTF. V and J are TRBV30 and TRBJ1-2; D call uncertain. Germline-derived CDR1 and CDR2 are GTSNPN and SVGIG (reference sequence). This CDR3 is 15 amino acids long. V was clipped by 3 bases and J by 0 bases, with 14 bases between them.

This clonotype appeared many times. The chain couples TRBV20-1 to TRBJ2-3; tentatively, D is TRBD2 (7 bases). Germline CDR1 is DFQATT and CDR2 is SNEGSKA (reference sequence). CDR3 length: 14 residues. The V end was cut by 3 bases, the J end by 3 bases, with 13 bases between. CDR3 bases: TGCAGTGCTAGGCGCGGGGGCCCAACAGATACGCAGTATTTT. Protein product: CSARRGGPTDTQYF.